Sequencing of this TCR beta chain was carried out in a study of identical twins. This clonotype was observed a few times. Template switching introduced a universal primer site, and the cDNA bore unique molecular identifiers. TCRdb re-called the 5' RACE reads with MiXCR, one entry per CDR3 protein. The sample consists of fewer than 500,000 distinct CDR3 sequences, roughly 24% of them appearing once. This CDR3 comprises 13 residues. With 4 bases removed from V and 4 bases from J, the gap between germline ends came to 10 bases. CDR1 is SGHTA and CDR2 is FQGNSA in the germline V gene. The sample also formed part of further work on T cells expressing NK-cell markers. Per that paper: Where several donors were concerned, these clonotypes also led the CD3+CD56-NKG2C+ fraction.

Sequences were obtained from CD4+ T cells sorted from blood. This TCR derives from a woman aged 18-29 years in good health. This chain uses TRBV7-2 with TRBJ1-1, with no clear D. The CDR3: CASSSGRATEAFF. The CDR3 DNA reads as TGTGCCAGCAGCTCCGGGAGGGCCACTGAAGCTTTCTTT.